A single sample is the source of the 23 T cell receptor beta chains below, sequenced in a study of blood T cell repertoires in COVID-19. Profiling relied on immunoSEQ multiplex PCR, and the TCRdb table lists in-frame clones only, not all of them. The data show tens of thousands of clones, with roughly 88% seen just once and about 2.5% held by the top ten. The sequenced sample consisted of peripheral blood. These receptors were collected from an elderly man with active or convalescent COVID-19.

The V call is TRBV5-6, the J call TRBJ1-1; D is possibly TRBD1 (5 bases). V was shortened by 2 bases and J by 4 bases, with 12 bases between the two germline ends. Germline loops: CDR1 SGHDT, CDR2 YYEEEE. The CDR3 spans 14 residues. The CDR3 DNA sequence: TGTGCCAGCAGCTTTCCCGGGGGAAGCACTGAAGCTTTCTTT. It codes for CASSFPGGSTEAFF.

The gene calls are TRBV19 and TRBJ2-7, with D possibly matching TRBD2 (5 bases). The CDR3 covers 14 residues. The germline V gene has CDR1 LNHDA and CDR2 SQIVND (reference sequence). V was clipped by 2 bases and J by 0 bases, with 8 bases between them. The CDR3 loop is CASSISGVSYEQYF. The CDR3 region has the DNA TGTGCCAGTAGTATAAGCGGCGTCTCCTACGAGCAGTACTTC.

The rearrangement joins TRBV28 to TRBJ2-5; D unclear. The CDR3 covers 13 residues. With 5 bases removed from V and 5 bases from J, the gap between germline ends came to 12 bases. Germline lookup yields CDR1 MDHEN and CDR2 SYDVKM. CDR3 nucleotides: TGTGCCAGCAGTCCCTCGAGCCCGGAGACCCAGTACTTC. Amino acid sequence: CASSPSSPETQYF.

The rearrangement links TRBV28 to TRBJ2-7; 10 nucleotides align to TRBD2. Looked up from germline, CDR1 is MDHEN and CDR2 is SYDVKM. Unmatched junction bases numbered 15, after V lost 7 bases and J lost 6 bases. The CDR3 extends over 16 amino acids. The CDR3 DNA reads TGTGCCAGCACTCAAAGGGGAGCGGGAGGGCCTTTCGAGCAGTACTTC. Translation: CASTQRGAGGPFEQYF.

The CDR3 loop reads CASSSGTSGPGTDTQYF. In DNA form, the CDR3 reads TGTGCCAGCAGCTCCGGGACTAGCGGGCCCGGCACAGATACGCAGTATTTT. The J gene is TRBJ2-3, the V gene TRBV7-6; 12 bases are a match to TRBD2. This CDR3 region has 17 residues. Looked up from germline, CDR1 is SGHVS and CDR2 is FNYEAQ. The ends lost 4 bases at V and 1 base at J; junction bases unmatched: 6. Full variable domain (missing parts from reference TRBV7-6 and TRBJ2-3): GAGVSQSPRYKVTKRGQDVALRCDPISGHVSLYWYRQALGQGPEFLTYFNYEAQQDKSGLPNDRFSAERPEGSISTLTIQRTEQRDSAMYRCASSSGTSGPGTDTQYFGPGTRLTVL.

This clone was seen a single time. V and J are TRBV5-1 and TRBJ1-1, with D unresolved. The CDR3 covers 16 residues. The V end lost 0 bases, the J end lost 5 bases, and 17 bases lay between the germline ends. Germline assignment: CDR1 SGHRS and CDR2 YFSETQ. Here the CDR3 reads CASSLDSGSGRTEAFF. The DNA for the CDR3 is TGCGCCAGCAGCTTGGATTCCGGATCCGGGAGGACTGAAGCTTTCTTT.

V and J are TRBV11-3 and TRBJ2-5; D unclear. The CDR3 runs to 13 residues. CDR1 and CDR2 (germline): SGHNT, YENEEA. V was shortened by 2 bases and J by 2 bases, with 6 bases between the two germline ends. CDR3 in amino acids: CASSLRDQETQYF. The CDR3 DNA follows: TGTGCCAGCAGCTTAAGAGATCAAGAGACCCAGTACTTC.

CDR3: CASGQTGSNEQFF. CDR3 in DNA: TGTGCCAGCGGACAGACAGGGTCTAATGAGCAGTTCTTC. The chain is built from TRBV5-6 and TRBJ2-1, with TRBD1 matching 7 bases. Germline-derived CDR1 and CDR2 are SGHDT and YYEEEE. V shed 7 bases and J 7 bases; nucleotides not matched to a gene: 8. This CDR3 spans 13 amino acids.

This chain connects TRBV5-4 to TRBJ2-7; 8 positions match TRBD1. In germline, CDR1 is SGHNT, CDR2 YYREEE (reference sequence). The CDR3 length is 14 residues. The trim removed 6 bases at V and 2 bases at J, leaving 7 bases unmatched. The DNA for the CDR3 is TGTGCCAGCAATAACAGGGGGTTACCCTACGAGCAGTACTTC. Its translation is CASNNRGLPYEQYF.

The rearrangement links TRBV5-5 to TRBJ1-2; 9 nucleotides line up with TRBD1. V trimming: 3 bases; J trimming: 4 bases; junction bases outside the gene matches: 1. Germline-derived CDR1 and CDR2 are SGHKS and YYEKEE (reference sequence). There are 13 residues in the CDR3. The CDR3 DNA is TGTGCCAGCAGCTGGACAGGGGCCTATGGCTACACCTTC. Its protein product is CASSWTGAYGYTF.

The rearrangement links TRBV11-2 to TRBJ2-7; possibly TRBD2 for D (6 bases). Trimming removed 1 base at V and 2 bases at J, with 12 bases between. The germline V gene has CDR1 SGHAT and CDR2 FQNNGV. The CDR3 runs 15 residues. The CDR3 DNA sequence: TGTGCCAGCAGCTTAGCGTCTAGCGTACCCTACGAGCAGTACTTC. Translating it yields CASSLASSVPYEQYF.

CDR3 loop: CASSFWEDQPQHF. CDR3 in DNA: TGTGCCAGCAGCTTTTGGGAGGATCAGCCCCAGCATTTT. The V call is TRBV7-6, the J call TRBJ1-5; the D is unclear. The CDR3 consists of 13 residues. V was trimmed by 3 bases and J by 5 bases, leaving 8 bases between them. Germline loops: CDR1 SGHVS, CDR2 FNYEAQ. The variable domain in full, with the rest retrieved from reference TRBV7-6 and TRBJ1-5, is GAGVSQSPRYKVTKRGQDVALRCDPISGHVSLYWYRQALGQGPEFLTYFNYEAQQDKSGLPNDRFSAERPEGSISTLTIQRTEQRDSAMYRCASSFWEDQPQHFGDGTRLSIL.

The V and J genes are TRBV28 and TRBJ2-5; 8 bases are shared with TRBD1. The CDR3 spans 12 residues. The V and J ends lost 8 bases and 5 bases, in that order; junction bases with no gene match: 4. Germline V lookup: CDR1 MDHEN, CDR2 SYDVKM. The CDR3 nucleotides read TGTGCCAGCCGACAGGGGCTCGAGACCCAGTACTTC. It encodes CASRQGLETQYF.

The chain recombines TRBV6-5 with TRBJ1-5; maybe TRBD1 (6 bases). The germline V gene encodes CDR1 MNHEY and CDR2 SVGAGI. Trimming stripped 6 bases from V and 4 bases from J, with 16 bases between. CDR3 length: 15 amino acids. Here the CDR3 DNA reads TGTGCCAGCAGGAACAGGGTAAAACTGAATCAGCCCCAGCATTTT. This sequence encodes CASRNRVKLNQPQHF.

This chain joins TRBV19 and TRBJ1-2, with 9 nucleotides matching TRBD1. The J segment lost 11 bases and the V segment lost 10 bases, leaving 14 bases of the junction unmatched. This CDR3 spans 13 amino acids. Germline lookup yields CDR1 LNHDA and CDR2 SQIVND (reference sequence). CDR3 protein: CATSSRDRVNYTF. DNA of the CDR3: TGTGCCACCTCCTCCCGGGACAGGGTTAATTACACCTTC.

The chain is built from TRBV27 and TRBJ1-5; 7 nucleotides align to TRBD1. The CDR3 covers 16 residues. Looked up from germline, CDR1 is MNHEY and CDR2 is SMNVEV (reference sequence). Losses at the gene ends were 6 bases for V and 5 bases for J; bases not matched to a gene: 13. Here the CDR3 reads CASRLRGDRRHQPQHF. The DNA of the CDR3 is TGTGCCAGCAGACTGCGTGGGGACAGAAGACATCAGCCCCAGCATTTT.

The chain has TRBV7-9 and TRBJ2-7, with 8 bases that match TRBD2. The germline CDR1 and CDR2 sequences are SEHNR and FQNEAQ (reference sequence). With 5 bases clipped from V and 0 bases from J, the junction kept 6 bases outside the gene matches. There are 15 residues in the CDR3. The DNA of the CDR3 is TGTGCCAGCAGCGATACCGGGACTAGCTCCTACGAGCAGTACTTC. Translating gives CASSDTGTSSYEQYF.

CDR3 in amino acids: CASSLKSSQETQYF. In DNA, the CDR3 is TGTGCCAGCAGCTTAAAGAGTTCCCAAGAGACCCAGTACTTC. This rearrangement joins TRBV7-8 to TRBJ2-5; unclear D gene. The V gene lost 2 bases and the J gene lost 1 base, with 8 bases spanning the gap. The CDR3 sequence is 14 residues long. Germline CDR1 is SGHVS and CDR2 is FQNEAQ.

This clone was seen only a few times. This chain uses TRBV12-3 or TRBV12-4 with TRBJ2-3, with D perhaps TRBD2 (5 bases). The CDR3 has 12 amino acids. V was clipped by 3 bases and J by 5 bases, with 6 bases between them. The chain's CDR3 is CASSFRGDTQYF. The CDR3, as DNA: TGTGCCAGCAGTTTTCGGGGAGATACGCAGTATTTT.

The chain has TRBV6-1 and TRBJ2-3, with a weak D call TRBD2 (6 bases). The CDR3 sequence is 15 residues long. V lost 1 base and J lost 2, with 10 bases in between. Germline V gives CDR1 MNHNS, CDR2 SASEGT. As DNA, the CDR3 is TGTGCCAGCAGTGAAGGGGTGGGACTCACAGATACGCAGTATTTT. Translation: CASSEGVGLTDTQYF.

J is TRBJ2-2 and V is TRBV3-1 (or the pseudogene TRBV3-2); 8 bases align to TRBD2. The CDR3 sequence is 16 residues long. Germline lookup yields CDR1 LGHDT and CDR2 YNNKEL (reference sequence). The V and J ends lost 4 bases and 1 base, in that order; junction bases with no gene match: 5. CDR3 DNA sequence: TGTGCCAGCAGCCTTCGGGGACTAGGGAACACCGGGGAGCTGTTTTTT. Residues: CASSLRGLGNTGELFF.

This sequence joins TRBV5-4 and TRBJ2-1; D not certain. Germline V gives CDR1 SGHNT, CDR2 YYREEE (reference sequence). The CDR3 has 12 residues. The V gene lost 4 bases and the J gene lost 9 bases, with 11 bases spanning the gap. CDR3: CASSRGQFEQFF. The DNA for the CDR3 is TGTGCCAGCAGCCGTGGTCAGTTTGAGCAGTTCTTC.

The V call is TRBV5-8, the J call TRBJ1-4, with D possibly TRBD1 on 6 matching bases. The V gene lost 0 bases and the J gene lost 7 bases, with 10 bases spanning the gap. There are 14 residues in the CDR3. Germline values: CDR1 SGHTS, CDR2 YDEGEE. The CDR3 DNA follows: TGTGCCAGCAGCTTGGACAGGGTGGGTGAAAAACTGTTTTTT. It is translated as CASSLDRVGEKLFF.